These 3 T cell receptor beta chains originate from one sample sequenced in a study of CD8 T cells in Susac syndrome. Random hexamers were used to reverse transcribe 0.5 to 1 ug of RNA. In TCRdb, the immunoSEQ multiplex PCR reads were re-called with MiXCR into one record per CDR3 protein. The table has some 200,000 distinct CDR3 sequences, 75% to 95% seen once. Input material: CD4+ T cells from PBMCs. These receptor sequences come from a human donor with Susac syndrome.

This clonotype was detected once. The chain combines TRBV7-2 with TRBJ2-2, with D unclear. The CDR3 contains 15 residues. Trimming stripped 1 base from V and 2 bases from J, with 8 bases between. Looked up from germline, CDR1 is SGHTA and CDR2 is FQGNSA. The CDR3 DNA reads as TGTGCCAGCAGCTTAGTCTACCAAAACACCGGGGAGCTGTTTTTT. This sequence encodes CASSLVYQNTGELFF.

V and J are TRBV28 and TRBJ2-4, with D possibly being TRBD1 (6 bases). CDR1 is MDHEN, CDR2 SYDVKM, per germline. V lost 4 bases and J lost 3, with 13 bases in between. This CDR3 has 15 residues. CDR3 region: CASSYHRDGKNIQYF. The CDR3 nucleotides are TGTGCCAGCAGTTACCACAGGGATGGCAAAAACATTCAGTACTTC.

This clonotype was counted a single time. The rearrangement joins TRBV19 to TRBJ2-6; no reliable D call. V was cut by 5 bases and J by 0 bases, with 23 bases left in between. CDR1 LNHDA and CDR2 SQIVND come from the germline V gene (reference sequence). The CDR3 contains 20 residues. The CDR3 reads CASSSGWGFSSLSGANVLTF. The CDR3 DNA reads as TGTGCCAGTAGTTCGGGTTGGGGATTCTCCTCGCTCTCTGGGGCCAACGTCCTGACTTTC.